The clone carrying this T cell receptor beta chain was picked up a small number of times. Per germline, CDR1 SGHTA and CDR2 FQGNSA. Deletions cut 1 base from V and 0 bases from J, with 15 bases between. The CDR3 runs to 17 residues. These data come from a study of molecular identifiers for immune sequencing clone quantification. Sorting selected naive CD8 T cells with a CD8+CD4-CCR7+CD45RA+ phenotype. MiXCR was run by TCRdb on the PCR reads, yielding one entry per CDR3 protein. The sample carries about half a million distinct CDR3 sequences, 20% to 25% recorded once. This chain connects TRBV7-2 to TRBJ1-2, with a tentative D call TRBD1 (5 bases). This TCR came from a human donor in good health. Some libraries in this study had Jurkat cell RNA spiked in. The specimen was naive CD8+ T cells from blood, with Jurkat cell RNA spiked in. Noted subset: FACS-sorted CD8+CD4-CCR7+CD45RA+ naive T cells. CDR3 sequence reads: CASSLGQRGLPNYGYTF. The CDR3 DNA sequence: TGTGCCAGCAGCTTAGGGCAACGGGGCTTACCTAACTATGGCTACACCTTC.